This passage covers 28 T cell receptor beta chains from one sample sequenced in a study of OX40 agonist ivuxolimab in advanced cancers. Here immunoSEQ multiplex PCR was the method, and the copy in TCRdb shows in-frame clones only, minus some. The data hold more than 100,000 clones, with 80% to 95% observed a single time. The sample in question was CD4+ or CD8+ T cells sorted from blood, obtained in a trial of the OX40 agonist ivuxolimab. These receptors originate from an adult with an advanced solid tumor such as melanoma, head and neck, liver or kidney cancer.

This chain links TRBV19 with TRBJ1-5; 7 nucleotides match TRBD1. The CDR3 is 14 residues long. Germline lookup yields CDR1 LNHDA and CDR2 SQIVND (reference sequence). V gave up 7 bases and J gave up 4 bases; unmatched junction bases: 7. CDR3 loop: CASTYGDRNQPQHF. The CDR3 DNA reads TGTGCCAGTACCTATGGGGACAGAAATCAGCCCCAGCATTTT.

The chain employs TRBV5-6 and TRBJ1-6; possible D gene TRBD1, 6 bases. V shed 4 bases and J shed 7 bases, with 12 bases lying between them. Per the germline V gene, CDR1 is SGHDT and CDR2 is YYEEEE. The CDR3 extends over 14 amino acids. CDR3 DNA sequence: TGTGCCAGCAGCCGGACAGACTGGAATTCACCCCTCCACTTT. This codes for CASSRTDWNSPLHF. The full variable domain, with the rest looked up from reference TRBV5-6 and TRBJ1-6, is DAGVTQSPTHLIKTRGQQVTLRCSPKSGHDTVSWYQQALGQGPQFIFQYYEEEERQRGNFPDRFSGHQFPNYSSELNVNALLLGDSALYLCASSRTDWNSPLHFGNGTRLTVT.

The CDR3 sequence: CASKEKRTRHLDYKTQYF. CDR3 coding DNA: TGTGCCAGCAAGGAGAAGCGGACTAGACACCTGGATTACAAGACCCAGTACTTC. The rearrangement uses TRBV28 and TRBJ2-5; TRBD2 matches at 7 bases. V was clipped by 7 bases and J by 6 bases; unmatched bases: 23. The germline V gene encodes CDR1 MDHEN and CDR2 SYDVKM. The CDR3 loop spans 18 amino acids.

J is TRBJ2-4 and V is TRBV4-1; 10 positions match TRBD1. Germline V CDR1 and CDR2: MGHRA, YSYEKL. This CDR3 is 20 amino acids long. Trimming cost V 0 bases and J 0 bases; bases outside gene matches: 11. CDR3 nucleotide sequence: TGCGCCAGCAGCCAAGATCAGGGACAGGGGCGCCGGCTAGCCAAAAACATTCAGTACTTC. Protein: CASSQDQGQGRRLAKNIQYF.

This clone came up a few times. V gene TRBV5-1 combines with J gene TRBJ2-1; 10 nucleotides align to TRBD1. Trimming removed 5 bases from V and 7 bases from J; junction bases left unmatched: 9. This CDR3 is 15 amino acids long. Germline V gives CDR1 SGHRS, CDR2 YFSETQ. CDR3 residues: CASRPDADRGNEQFF. The CDR3 region has the DNA TGCGCCAGCAGACCTGACGCGGACAGGGGGAATGAGCAGTTCTTC.

J is TRBJ2-7 and V is TRBV10-1, with D tentatively TRBD1 (6 bases). The germline gives CDR1 WNHNN, CDR2 SYGVQD (reference sequence). The CDR3 loop spans 13 amino acids. The V end lost 4 bases, the J end lost 5 bases, and 12 bases lay between the germline ends. The DNA of the CDR3 is TGCGCCAGCAGTGGACCTAACAGGGACGAGCAGTACTTC. Its translation: CASSGPNRDEQYF.

This clone is a singleton in its sample. This sequence joins TRBV5-4 and TRBJ2-7; 7 positions agree with TRBD1. Trimming cost V 0 bases and J 9 bases; bases outside gene matches: 6. This CDR3 comprises 13 residues. Germline CDR1 SGHNT, CDR2 YYREEE (reference sequence). The CDR3 protein is CASSLGQGFGQYF. The CDR3 nucleotides are TGTGCCAGCAGCTTGGGACAGGGCTTCGGGCAGTACTTC.

This rearrangement joins TRBV19 to TRBJ2-1; 13 bases align to TRBD2. This CDR3 has 14 residues. Germline trimming cut 6 bases from V and 6 bases from J; bases unmatched to any gene: 2. Germline CDR1 and CDR2: LNHDA and SQIVND (reference sequence). CDR3 nucleotide sequence: TGTGCCAGTAGGGGACTAGCGGGAACCAATGAGCAGTTCTTC. It codes for CASRGLAGTNEQFF.

V is TRBV5-4 and J is TRBJ2-1; D call uncertain. With 1 base removed from V and 8 bases from J, the gap between germline ends came to 10 bases. The CDR3 extends over 13 amino acids. The germline gives CDR1 SGHNT, CDR2 YYREEE (reference sequence). DNA of the CDR3: TGTGCCAGCAGCTTGCCCACCCAAGATGAGCAGTTCTTC. Protein product: CASSLPTQDEQFF.

The chain is built from TRBV10-1 and TRBJ1-1, with 7 bases aligning to TRBD1. V shed 0 bases and J 4 bases; nucleotides not matched to a gene: 5. Germline loops: CDR1 WNHNN, CDR2 SYGVQD (reference sequence). This CDR3 is built from 15 residues. The CDR3 spells CASSESTQGITEAFF. CDR3 bases: TGCGCCAGCAGTGAGTCGACACAGGGGATCACTGAAGCTTTCTTT.

The rearrangement links TRBV19 to TRBJ2-1; possibly TRBD2 for D (6 bases). Trimming took 4 bases from V and 6 from J, leaving 19 bases between them. CDR3 size: 16 residues. CDR1 is LNHDA and CDR2 is SQIVND in the germline V gene (reference sequence). CDR3: CASSRSRDSSRNEQFF. CDR3 coding DNA: TGTGCCAGTAGTAGATCCCGGGACTCATCGCGCAATGAGCAGTTCTTC.

This rearrangement joins TRBV10-3 to TRBJ2-1; 15 nucleotides align to TRBD2. This CDR3 has 17 amino acids. Germline CDR1 reads ENHRY; CDR2 reads SYGVKD. V lost 10 bases, J lost 0 bases, and 7 bases stayed unmatched. CDR3 in amino acids: CATTGTSGGSSYNEQFF. The CDR3 DNA is TGTGCCACCACCGGGACTAGCGGGGGGAGCTCCTACAATGAGCAGTTCTTC.

V usage is TRBV29-1 and J usage is TRBJ1-1; possibly TRBD1 for D (5 bases). CDR3 length: 17 residues. V was pared by 4 bases and J by 1 base, with 22 bases between. The V gene's germline CDR1 is SQVTM and CDR2 ANQGSEA. CDR3 sequence (DNA): TGCAGCGTTGGGGGGGGTACAGCACAGCACACGAACACTGAAGCTTTCTTT. Its protein product is CSVGGGTAQHTNTEAFF.

V usage is TRBV18 and J usage is TRBJ1-2; D gene ambiguous. Trimming left V 4 bases short and J 3 bases short, with 12 bases between. CDR1 and CDR2 from the germline V gene are KGHSH and LQKENI. The CDR3 length is 14 residues. In nucleotides, the CDR3 is TGTGCCAGCTCACTCACTACGGGATACTATGGCTACACCTTC. Its translation is CASSLTTGYYGYTF.

The chain uses TRBV4-3 and TRBJ2-7, with D perhaps matching TRBD1 (6 bases). The CDR3 covers 15 residues. With 8 bases removed from V and 5 bases from J, the gap between germline ends came to 22 bases. Germline V lookup: CDR1 LGHNA, CDR2 YSLEER. The DNA of the CDR3 is TGCGCCAGCTCCCCGAGAGTGGGGGCTGGCAACGAGCAGTACTTC. Translated: CASSPRVGAGNEQYF.

The J gene is TRBJ1-2, the V gene TRBV28; 7 nucleotides agree with TRBD1. Germline loops: CDR1 MDHEN, CDR2 SYDVKM. The CDR3 has 14 residues. V dropped 5 bases and J dropped 5; count of bases not matched to a gene: 8. The CDR3 sequence: CASSPGGTAYGYTF. CDR3 bases: TGTGCCAGCAGTCCCGGAGGGACAGCTTATGGCTACACCTTC.

This rearrangement joins TRBV6-5 to TRBJ1-2, with TRBD1 matching over 11 bases. Germline V gene lookup returns CDR1 MNHEY and CDR2 SVGAGI. The CDR3 length is 15 residues. The J segment lost 4 bases and the V segment lost 8 bases, leaving 9 bases of the junction unmatched. CDR3 DNA: TGTGCCAGCTCCGGGACAGGGGGTTTGGGCTATGGCTACACCTTC. It yields the protein CASSGTGGLGYGYTF.

The chain is built from TRBV2 and TRBJ1-2; unclear D gene. Trimming removed 7 bases at V and 3 bases at J, with 21 bases between. This CDR3 is 16 amino acids long. Germline CDR1 and CDR2: SNHLY and FYNNEI. Here the CDR3 reads CASTVQTTPRYYGYTF. CDR3 nucleotide sequence: TGTGCCAGCACGGTACAGACTACGCCCCGATACTATGGCTACACCTTC. Filled out from reference TRBV2 and TRBJ1-2, the complete variable domain reads EPEVTQTPSHQVTQMGQEVILRCVPISNHLYFYWYRQILGQKVEFLVSFYNNEISEKSEIFDDQFSVERPDGSNFTLKIRSTKLEDSAMYFCASTVQTTPRYYGYTFGSGTRLTVV.

The chain has TRBV28 and TRBJ2-7; TRBD2 might be the D (6 bases). V lost 5 bases and J 3 bases, leaving 17 bases between the germline ends. Germline V gene lookup returns CDR1 MDHEN and CDR2 SYDVKM. The CDR3 contains 15 residues. CDR3: CASSPAGGALYEQYF. The CDR3 coding sequence is TGTGCCAGCAGTCCCGCGGGCGGGGCCCTCTACGAGCAGTACTTC.

The rearrangement links TRBV18 to TRBJ2-6; D not resolved. The germline CDR1 and CDR2 sequences are KGHSH and LQKENI. The CDR3 extends over 14 amino acids. V gave up 3 bases and J gave up 3 bases, with 6 bases separating them. The DNA of the CDR3 is TGTGCCAGCTCACCTCGACTTGGGGCCAACGTCCTGACTTTC. It translates to CASSPRLGANVLTF.

J is TRBJ2-1 and V is TRBV11-3; D is undetermined. The CDR3 runs 13 residues. V dropped 0 bases and J dropped 4 bases, with 4 bases sitting between them. Per the germline V gene, CDR1 is SGHNT and CDR2 is YENEEA. The CDR3 reads CASSLEAYNEQFF. The CDR3 DNA sequence: TGTGCCAGCAGCTTAGAGGCGTACAATGAGCAGTTCTTC.

The V gene is TRBV29-1, the J gene TRBJ1-1; a weak D match, TRBD1 (5 bases). The V end lost 5 bases, the J end lost 5 bases, and 18 bases lay between the germline ends. The CDR3 is 14 residues long. Germline V gene data show CDR1 as SQVTM and CDR2 as ANQGSEA. Here the CDR3 DNA reads TGCAGCGTTACCGCGGGGGGGGGTAGAACTGAAGCTTTCTTT. Protein: CSVTAGGGRTEAFF.

The chain uses TRBV29-1 and TRBJ1-2, with 7 bases identical to TRBD1. Germline CDR1 SQVTM, CDR2 ANQGSEA. The trim removed 2 bases at V and 8 bases at J, leaving 11 bases unmatched. CDR3 length: 14 amino acids. For the CDR3, the DNA is TGCAGCGTTGAAAACTGGGACAGCCTGAGGGGCTACACCTTC. Residues: CSVENWDSLRGYTF.

The chain joins TRBV18 to TRBJ2-6; 9 positions agree with TRBD1. The length of the CDR3 is 16 residues. CDR1 and CDR2 from the germline V gene are KGHSH and LQKENI. V lost 3 bases and J lost 8; bases outside the gene matches: 8. CDR3 loop: CASSPLRDRATNVLTF. The CDR3 nucleotides read TGTGCCAGCTCACCTCTTCGGGACAGGGCGACCAACGTCCTGACTTTC.

The chain carries TRBV2 and TRBJ2-2; 13 positions match TRBD2. V gave up 2 bases and J gave up 3 bases; unmatched junction bases: 12. Looked up from germline, CDR1 is SNHLY and CDR2 is FYNNEI. CDR3 length: 20 amino acids. The CDR3 is CASSELKRAGLAGDTGELFF. In DNA, the CDR3 is TGTGCCAGCAGTGAACTTAAGAGGGCCGGACTAGCGGGAGACACCGGGGAGCTGTTTTTT.

The chain employs TRBV5-1 and TRBJ2-5; no reliable D call. Germline V gene sequence: CDR1 SGHRS, CDR2 YFSETQ. V lost 1 base and J 4 bases, leaving 8 bases between the germline ends. The CDR3 extends over 13 amino acids. The CDR3 DNA reads TGCGCCAGCAGCTTGCAGGTTCCAGAGACCCAGTACTTC. Translated: CASSLQVPETQYF.

The V and J genes are TRBV6-1 and TRBJ1-6; D gene uncertain. Germline-derived CDR1 and CDR2 are MNHNS and SASEGT. The CDR3 extends over 13 amino acids. Trimming took off 6 bases at V and 4 bases at J, with 7 bases between the two ends. The CDR3 here is CASRGTYNSPLHF. Written as DNA, the CDR3 is TGTGCCAGCAGGGGAACTTATAATTCACCCCTCCACTTT.

CDR3 in DNA: TGTGCCAGCAGTCTTTTCGGTGAGCAGTTCTTC. Encoded protein: CASSLFGEQFF. V usage is TRBV28 and J usage is TRBJ2-1; D not certain. Trimming pared 5 bases from V and 9 bases from J, leaving 8 bases between. In germline, CDR1 is MDHEN, CDR2 SYDVKM. CDR3 length: 11 amino acids.